Listed here are 9 T cell receptor beta chains from one sample, sequenced in a study of T cell clonality in common variable immunodeficiency. Sequencing used immunoSEQ multiplex PCR; TCRdb keeps in-frame clones, though not all of them. This set yields about 35,000 clones and no singletons; the top ten hold 0.8% to 1%. The source material was peripheral blood mononuclear cells. The receptors originated from a person between 18 and 75 years old in good health.

There are many counts of this clone. The read halts 3 residues ahead of the CDR3 end, with the missing end drawn from the germline J gene. The rearrangement joins TRBV30 to TRBJ2-1; 9 bases line up with TRBD1. CDR3 size: 14 residues. CDR1 is GTSNPN, CDR2 SVGIG, per germline (reference sequence). V lost 5 bases and J lost 0; bases outside the gene matches: 2. CDR3 DNA (partial): TGTGCCTGGGAGACAGGGGGCTCCTACAATGAG. Translated, it gives CAWETGGSYNE. The CDR3 in full is CAWETGGSYNEQFF.

This clone showed up many times. The CDR3 goes on 3 residues after the read ends, and that part is filled in from the germline J gene. The V and J genes are TRBV15 and TRBJ2-1; D might be TRBD1 (6 bases). The CDR3 length is 15 residues. V was cut by 5 bases and J by 0 bases, with 11 bases left in between. Germline loops: CDR1 LNHNV, CDR2 YYDKDF (reference sequence). The part of the CDR3 DNA that was read is TGTGCCACCAGCTACACAGGGAGCTCCTACAATGAG. Translating it yields CATSYTGSSYNE. The entire CDR3 protein reads CATSYTGSSYNEQFF.

This clone was seen at least ten times. Sequencing ends 3 residues short of the CDR3 end; the germline J gene provides the rest. The V call is TRBV5-1, the J call TRBJ2-7; perhaps TRBD1 as D (5 bases). CDR1 is SGHRS, CDR2 YFSETQ, per germline. The CDR3 contains 13 residues. V lost 4 bases and J lost 5, with 13 bases in between. Here the CDR3 reads CASSRSSGNEQYF. CDR3 bases read: TGCGCCAGCAGCCGTAGTTCAGGGAACGAG.

This clone showed up many times. The CDR3 goes on 3 residues after the read ends, and that part is filled in from the germline J gene. The chain is built from TRBV6-2 or TRBV6-3 and TRBJ1-6; 9 nucleotides match TRBD1. V shed 10 bases, J shed 0 bases, and the junction held 1 base outside the gene matches. Germline values: CDR1 MNHEY, CDR2 SVGEGT. The CDR3 covers 14 residues. The covered CDR3 bases are TGTGCCACGACAGGGGGCTCCTATAATTCACCC. Amino acids: CATTGGSYNSP. The complete CDR3 protein is CATTGGSYNSPLHF.

This clone was observed many times. Read coverage stops 3 residues before the CDR3 terminus; the germline J gene supplies the remainder. The chain couples TRBV19 to TRBJ1-5; D remains unclear. The CDR3 is 15 residues long. V gave up 3 bases and J gave up 0 bases, with 9 bases separating them. Germline loops: CDR1 LNHDA, CDR2 SQIVND (reference sequence). The CDR3 loop reads CASSMRLNSNQPQHF. Incomplete CDR3 DNA: TGTGCCAGTAGTATGAGGCTGAATAGCAATCAGCCC.

This clone was found many times. The sequence runs out 3 residues before the end of the CDR3; the remainder is reconstructed from the germline J gene. The V call is TRBV20-1, the J call TRBJ2-5; D may be TRBD2 (7 bases). Germline assignment: CDR1 DFQATT and CDR2 SNEGSKA (reference sequence). The CDR3 loop spans 13 amino acids. Trimming removed 4 bases from V and 3 bases from J, with 12 bases in between. The CDR3 here is CSATKGGEETQYF. The sequenced CDR3 bases are TGCAGTGCTACGAAGGGGGGGGAAGAGACC.

This clone was observed many times. The read ends 3 residues early relative to the CDR3; the germline J gene fills the gap. J is TRBJ1-5 and V is TRBV20-1, with 8 bases lining up with TRBD1. V trimming: 6 bases; J trimming: 6 bases; junction bases outside the gene matches: 7. There are 13 residues in the CDR3. CDR1 and CDR2 (germline): DFQATT, SNEGSKA (reference sequence). The CDR3 region is CSAPGQGGQPQHF. CDR3 DNA, as far as it was read: TGCAGTGCCCCCGGACAGGGCGGTCAGCCC.

This clone was seen many times. The CDR3 extends 3 residues past the end of the read, so its final part is completed from the germline J gene. The chain carries TRBV5-5 and TRBJ2-3; TRBD2 aligns across 11 bases. The V segment lost 4 bases and the J segment 4 bases; nucleotides outside the gene matches: 5. CDR1 SGHKS and CDR2 YYEKEE come from the germline V gene (reference sequence). The CDR3 loop spans 15 amino acids. The CDR3 bases that were read are TGTGCCAGCAGCAGAACTAGCGGGAGCTCAGATACG. It translates to CASSRTSGSSDT. From start to end, the CDR3 is CASSRTSGSSDTQYF.

This clone was counted ten times or more. Coverage ceases 3 residues before the CDR3 finishes, and the germline J gene fills in the end. V and J are TRBV9 and TRBJ1-4; D is undetermined. The CDR3 covers 15 residues. Trimming pared 2 bases from V and 4 bases from J, leaving 12 bases between. Germline CDR1 and CDR2: SGDLS and YYNGEE. The sequenced part of the CDR3 DNA is TGTGCCAGCAGCGTGGGCCTGGGCCTTAATGAAAAA. Translation gives CASSVGLGLNEK. The entire CDR3 protein is CASSVGLGLNEKLFF.